This T cell receptor (beta chain) derives from a study of human T cells and chemical hapten exposure. The overall study: Doses of diphenylcyclopropenone went to the patients' scalps weekly throughout the roughly 22-week study. General study points: Patch test score was positively correlated with the counts of PT1 expanded TCRs. TCRs at high frequency, those above 1 in 1000, did not change with DPC sensitization.

As for this clonotype: The antigen is unknown.

Using its own MiXCR run on the RACE reads, TCRdb lists one record per CDR3 protein. The repertoire holds some 340,000 distinct CDR3 sequences, with approximately 6.3% as singletons. Time point: patch test 1, 2 weeks after DPC sensitization. Stated treatment: therapeutic diphenylcyclopropenone sensitization with weekly scalp DPC. Unseparated into fractions, whole blood served as the source from which total RNA was extracted. There are 16 residues in the CDR3. The V end was cut by 3 bases, the J end by 5 bases, with 20 bases between. Germline V lookup: CDR1 DFQATT, CDR2 SNEGSKA (reference sequence). This material consisted of whole blood, taken in connection with sensitization to the hapten diphenylcyclopropenone (DPC). This chain links TRBV20-1 with TRBJ1-5, with a tentative D call TRBD1 (6 bases). The receptor comes from a woman between 18 and 30 years old with alopecia areata. Some clones in this sample may be carry-over from other donors' samples. The CDR3 sequence is CSASGGYRVGDQPQHF. The CDR3 DNA reads TGCAGTGCTAGCGGGGGGTACAGGGTAGGGGATCAGCCCCAGCATTTT.